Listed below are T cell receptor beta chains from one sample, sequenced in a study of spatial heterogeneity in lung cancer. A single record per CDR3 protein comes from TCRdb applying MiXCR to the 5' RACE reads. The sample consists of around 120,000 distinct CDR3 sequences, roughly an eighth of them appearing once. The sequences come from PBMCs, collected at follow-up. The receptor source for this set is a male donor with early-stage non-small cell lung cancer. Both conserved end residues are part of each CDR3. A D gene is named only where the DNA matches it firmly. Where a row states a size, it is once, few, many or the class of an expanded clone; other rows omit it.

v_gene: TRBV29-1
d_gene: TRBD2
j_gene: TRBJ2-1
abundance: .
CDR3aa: CSVGAGTTYNEQFF
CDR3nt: TGCAGCGTCGGAGCGGGGACGACCTACAATGAGCAGTTCTTC

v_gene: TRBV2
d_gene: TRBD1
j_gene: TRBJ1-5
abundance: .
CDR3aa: CASAGDRGPNQPQHF
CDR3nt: TGTGCCAGCGCAGGGGACAGGGGGCCTAATCAGCCCCAGCATTTT

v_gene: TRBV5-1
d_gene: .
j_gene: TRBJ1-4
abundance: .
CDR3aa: CASSLAPQVGNEKLFF
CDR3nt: TGCGCCAGCAGCCTAGCCCCACAGGTGGGGAATGAAAAACTGTTTTTT

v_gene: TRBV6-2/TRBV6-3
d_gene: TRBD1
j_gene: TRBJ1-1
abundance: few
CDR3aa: CASSYSTGIGNTEAFF
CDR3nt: TGTGCCAGCAGTTACTCGACAGGGATTGGAAACACTGAAGCTTTCTTT

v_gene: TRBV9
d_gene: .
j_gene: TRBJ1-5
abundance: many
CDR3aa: CASSLAPSNQPQHF
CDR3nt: TGTGCCAGCAGCTTGGCCCCTAGCAATCAGCCCCAGCATTTT

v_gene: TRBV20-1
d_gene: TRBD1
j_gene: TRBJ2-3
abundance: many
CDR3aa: CSGLGQGTDTQYF
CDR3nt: TGCAGTGGCCTAGGACAGGGCACAGATACGCAGTATTTT

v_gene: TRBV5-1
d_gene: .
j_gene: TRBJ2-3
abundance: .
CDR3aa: CASSLAGDAPQYF
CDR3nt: TGCGCCAGCAGCTTGGCCGGCGACGCGCCGCAGTATTTT

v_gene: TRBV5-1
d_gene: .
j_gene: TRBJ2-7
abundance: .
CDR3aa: CASSISQGTREQYF
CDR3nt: TGCGCCAGCAGCATCTCACAGGGAACTCGGGAGCAGTACTTC

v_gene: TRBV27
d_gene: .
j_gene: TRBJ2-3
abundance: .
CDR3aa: CASSLKALGRVTQYF
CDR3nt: TGTGCCAGCAGTTTAAAGGCCCTTGGGCGTGTTACGCAGTATTTT

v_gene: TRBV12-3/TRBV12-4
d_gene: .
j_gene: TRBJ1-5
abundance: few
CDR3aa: CASSLRVDQPQHF
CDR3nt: TGTGCCAGCAGTCTCCGCGTTGATCAGCCCCAGCATTTT

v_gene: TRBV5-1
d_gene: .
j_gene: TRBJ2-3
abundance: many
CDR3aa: CASSLDGGRNTQYF
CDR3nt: TGCGCCAGCAGCTTGGACGGGGGGCGAAATACGCAGTATTTT

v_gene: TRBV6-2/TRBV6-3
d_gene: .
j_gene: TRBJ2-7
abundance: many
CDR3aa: CASSLASYEQYF
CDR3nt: TGTGCCAGCAGCCTAGCCTCCTACGAGCAGTACTTC

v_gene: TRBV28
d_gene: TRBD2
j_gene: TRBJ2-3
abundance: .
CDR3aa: CASSLPAGTSGGDADTQYF
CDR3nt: TGTGCCAGCAGTTTACCCGCTGGGACTAGCGGGGGGGACGCAGATACGCAGTATTTT

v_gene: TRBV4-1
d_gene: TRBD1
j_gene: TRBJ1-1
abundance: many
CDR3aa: CASSQTGYLNTEAFF
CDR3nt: TGCGCCAGCAGCCAGACAGGGTACTTGAACACTGAAGCTTTCTTT

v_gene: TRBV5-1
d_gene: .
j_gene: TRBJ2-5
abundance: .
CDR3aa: CASSLGTQQGTQYF
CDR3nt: TGCGCCAGCAGCTTGGGGACGCAGCAAGGGACCCAGTACTTC

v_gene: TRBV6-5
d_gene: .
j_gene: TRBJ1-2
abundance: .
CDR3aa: CASSTHQGHYGYTF
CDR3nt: TGTGCCAGCAGTACCCATCAGGGGCACTATGGCTACACCTTC